Each of the 15 T cell receptor beta chains below was sequenced from the same sample in a study of blood T cells in healthy people across ages. Through a sample-barcoded 5' primer and a J-beta primer mix, a second PCR was run for about 7 to 12 cycles. Using its own MiXCR run on the 5' RACE reads, TCRdb lists one record per CDR3 protein. Of about 2 million distinct CDR3 sequences listed, roughly 49% are singletons. Sequencing input: blood. Receptors were obtained from a woman aged 40 to 50 in good health.

This chain links TRBV7-2 with TRBJ2-7; 7 nucleotides match TRBD2. Germline lookup yields CDR1 SGHTA and CDR2 FQGNSA. Germline trimming cut 6 bases from V and 3 bases from J; bases unmatched to any gene: 11. The CDR3 covers 15 residues. Written as DNA, the CDR3 is TGTGCCAGCAGTCCGGGTGGGGGGGTCGGCTACGAGCAGTACTTC. Protein: CASSPGGGVGYEQYF.

V is TRBV5-1 and J is TRBJ1-2, with 10 bases lining up with TRBD1. V lost 4 bases, J lost 4 bases, and 7 bases stayed unmatched. CDR3 length: 15 residues. CDR1 and CDR2 from the germline V gene are SGHRS and YFSETQ. The CDR3 DNA reads TGCGCCAGCAGCCCCATCGGGACAGGGGTCTATGGCTACACCTTC. Its translation: CASSPIGTGVYGYTF.

The table lists this clonotype with a few counts. The gene calls are TRBV7-9 and TRBJ2-1; possible D gene TRBD2, 6 bases. Trimming took off 1 base at V and 8 bases at J, with 18 bases between the two ends. Germline V gene sequence: CDR1 SEHNR, CDR2 FQNEAQ (reference sequence). CDR3 length: 16 amino acids. The CDR3 sequence is CASSLVFGVSGDEQFF. The DNA of the CDR3 is TGTGCCAGCAGCTTAGTTTTCGGTGTCTCGGGGGATGAGCAGTTCTTC.

The chain combines TRBV9 with TRBJ2-1; 7 nucleotides match TRBD1. This CDR3 spans 14 amino acids. CDR1 is SGDLS and CDR2 is YYNGEE in the germline V gene. The V gene end was trimmed by 0 bases and the J gene end by 13 bases; junction bases not matched to a gene: 10. The CDR3 region is CASSVAGTEETQFF. The CDR3 coding sequence is TGTGCCAGCAGCGTAGCGGGGACAGAAGAGACCCAGTTCTTC. The full variable domain, in which reference TRBV9 and TRBJ2-1 provide the parts outside the CDR3, is DSGVTQTPKHLITATGQRVTLRCSPRSGDLSVYWYQQSLDQGLQFLIQYYNGEERAKGNILERFSAQQFPDLHSELNLSSLELGDSALYFCASSVAGTEETQFFGPGTRLTVL.

The chain has TRBV7-9 and TRBJ2-7, with D tentatively TRBD2 (5 bases). Trimming took 5 bases from V and 5 from J, leaving 13 bases between them. CDR3 size: 13 residues. CDR1 is SEHNR and CDR2 is FQNEAQ in the germline V gene (reference sequence). Here the CDR3 reads CASSPDGIHEQYF. In DNA, the CDR3 is TGTGCCAGCAGCCCCGACGGGATCCACGAGCAGTACTTC.

The V and J genes are TRBV7-9 and TRBJ2-7; D gene unclear. Germline V lookup: CDR1 SEHNR, CDR2 FQNEAQ (reference sequence). The CDR3 contains 15 residues. V was clipped by 1 base and J by 5 bases, with 15 bases between them. Here the CDR3 DNA reads TGTGCCAGCAGCTTAGGGACGTCCAGCTACCACGAGCAGTACTTC. Amino acid sequence: CASSLGTSSYHEQYF.

The chain is built from TRBV5-1 and TRBJ2-3; maybe TRBD2 (6 bases). Trimming took 4 bases from V and 0 from J, leaving 15 bases between them. CDR3 length: 16 amino acids. Germline lookup yields CDR1 SGHRS and CDR2 YFSETQ. CDR3 loop: CASSEGRGISTDTQYF. In nucleotides, the CDR3 is TGCGCCAGCAGCGAGGGTCGGGGGATCAGCACAGATACGCAGTATTTT.

The DNA of the CDR3 is TGCAGTGTTTCTACGGACAGGGTTGGCGAGCAGTACTTC. Protein product: CSVSTDRVGEQYF. The chain carries TRBV20-1 and TRBJ2-7; TRBD1 matches at 8 bases. After removal of 7 bases from V and 6 bases from J, the junction contained 11 bases not matched to a gene. The CDR3 is 13 amino acids. Germline V CDR1 and CDR2: DFQATT, SNEGSKA (reference sequence).

This clonotype has just one count. The V and J genes are TRBV18 and TRBJ2-1; 7 nucleotides align to TRBD1. The CDR3 sequence is 14 residues long. Germline lookup yields CDR1 KGHSH and CDR2 LQKENI. With 6 bases clipped from V and 7 bases from J, the junction kept 9 bases outside the gene matches. CDR3 nucleotide sequence: TGTGCCAGCTCCCGTAAGGGGGCAGATAATGAGCAGTTCTTC. As protein: CASSRKGADNEQFF.

The rearrangement uses TRBV27 and TRBJ2-3, with 9 bases that match TRBD2. The germline V gene encodes CDR1 MNHEY and CDR2 SMNVEV (reference sequence). V shed 5 bases and J 3 bases; nucleotides not matched to a gene: 18. The CDR3 is 19 residues long. Written as DNA, the CDR3 is TGTGCCAGCAGTCCCCACTGGGCGGGGGGGCCCATGAGAACAGATACGCAGTATTTT. It is translated as CASSPHWAGGPMRTDTQYF.

The chain couples TRBV5-1 to TRBJ1-4, with D perhaps matching TRBD1 (6 bases). V gave up 0 bases and J gave up 4 bases, with 13 bases separating them. The CDR3 loop spans 16 amino acids. Germline CDR1 is SGHRS and CDR2 is YFSETQ. The CDR3 sequence: CASSLAEQGGNEKLFF. The DNA of the CDR3 is TGCGCCAGCAGCTTGGCCGAACAGGGCGGTAATGAAAAACTGTTTTTT.

The chain uses TRBV7-3 and TRBJ2-5; D call uncertain. Germline CDR1 is SGHTA and CDR2 is FQGTGA. V lost 3 bases, J lost 5 bases, and 10 bases lay in between. The CDR3 runs 13 residues. This CDR3 reads CASSFIAWETQYF. In DNA, the CDR3 is TGTGCCAGCAGCTTTATCGCCTGGGAGACCCAGTACTTC.

The J gene is TRBJ1-2, the V gene TRBV20-1; no firm D call. Germline lookup yields CDR1 DFQATT and CDR2 SNEGSKA (reference sequence). V was shortened by 3 bases and J by 0 bases, with 8 bases between the two germline ends. The CDR3 totals 13 residues. The CDR3 sequence: CSASSVTNYGYTF. CDR3 in DNA: TGCAGTGCTAGTAGCGTTACTAACTATGGCTACACCTTC.

This clonotype was counted once. This chain joins TRBV9 and TRBJ1-2, with TRBD1 as a possible D gene (5 bases). Germline V CDR1 and CDR2: SGDLS, YYNGEE. Trimming shortened V by 5 bases and J by 2 bases, and 16 bases separated the two germline ends. The CDR3 is 15 amino acids. CDR3 bases: TGTGCCAGCAGTGACACGGACATGATCAACTATGGCTACACCTTC. Translated: CASSDTDMINYGYTF.

The table lists this clonotype with a few counts. The rearrangement links TRBV28 to TRBJ1-2; 8 positions match TRBD1. Looked up from germline, CDR1 is MDHEN and CDR2 is SYDVKM. CDR3 length: 12 amino acids. Trimming cost V 5 bases and J 8 bases; bases outside gene matches: 4. The CDR3 reads CASSTDRDGYTF. CDR3 nucleotides: TGTGCCAGCAGTACGGACAGGGACGGCTACACCTTC.